These T cell receptor beta chains were read from a single sample in a study of PD-L1 blockade in urothelial cancer. Generated by immunoSEQ multiplex PCR, the TCRdb table keeps only in-frame clones and is missing some. The data contain some 45,000 clones, approximately 90% of them seen just once; the ten biggest clones take up roughly 25%. This material consisted of PBMCs, taken around atezolizumab (anti-PD-L1) treatment. These receptors all come from a donor aged 40 or older with urothelial cancer. Each CDR3 is given with its conserved first and last residue. A D gene is named only where the DNA matches it firmly. For some rows the clone size is stated as once, few or many, or as a class when expanded; others skip it.

CDR3 DNA	CDR3 protein	clone size	D gene	CDR3 length	J gene	V gene
TGTGCCAGCAGTGAAGCCCCGACTAGCGGGAGTATAGATACGCAGTATTTT	CASSEAPTSGSIDTQYF	-	TRBD2	17	TRBJ2-3	TRBV6-1
TGTGCCACTGGGGACATGCTCACCAATCAGCCCCAGCATTTT	CATGDMLTNQPQHF	-	-	14	TRBJ1-5	TRBV15
TGCGCCAGCAGCCAAGAAAGGATGCAAATGAGGACCGGGGAGCTGTTTTTT	CASSQERMQMRTGELFF	-	-	17	TRBJ2-2	TRBV4-3
TGTGCCAGCTCACCGGCGGCCCCGGGCTCTGGGGCCAACGTCCTGACTTTC	CASSPAAPGSGANVLTF	-	-	17	TRBJ2-6	TRBV18
TGTGCCAGCAGCCAAGAGGACAGGGGCGGTCTAGGGCAGTACTTC	CASSQEDRGGLGQYF	-	TRBD1	15	TRBJ2-7	TRBV4-2
TGTGCCAGCAGCCAAAGGGGGGCTAGCGGCGACAATGAGCAGTTCTTC	CASSQRGASGDNEQFF	once	-	16	TRBJ2-1	TRBV4-2
TGCACCAGCAGCCCCTCCCGACTAGTTTCCTACAATGAGCAGTTCTTC	CTSSPSRLVSYNEQFF	-	-	16	TRBJ2-1	TRBV1
TGCGCCAGCAGCTTGAGCCCGGGACAGTATCAAGAGACCCAGTACTTC	CASSLSPGQYQETQYF	-	TRBD1	16	TRBJ2-5	TRBV5-1
TGTGCCAGCAGGGCGACAGGGGCCTATGGCTACACCTTC	CASRATGAYGYTF	-	TRBD1	13	TRBJ1-2	TRBV28
TGTGCCAGTAGTATCGACAGGACACGGAAAGCTTTCTTT	CASSIDRTRKAFF	-	-	13	TRBJ1-1	TRBV19
TGCGCCAGCAGCCTGGTGTGGACAGGGGGAACTGGGGCCAACGTCCTGACTTTC	CASSLVWTGGTGANVLTF	-	TRBD1	18	TRBJ2-6	TRBV5-1
TGTGCCAGCAGCAAAAAAAGGATGGCCCCGGGACTAGCGGGACTTGGCGAGCAGTACTTC	CASSKKRMAPGLAGLGEQYF	-	-	20	TRBJ2-7	TRBV21-1
TGTGCCAGCAGCCTCGGACAGGGCGGATATGGCTACACCTTC	CASSLGQGGYGYTF	-	TRBD1	14	TRBJ1-2	TRBV11-2
TGCGCCAGCAGCCAAGGGCGGGCCGGAGATACGCAGTATTTT	CASSQGRAGDTQYF	-	-	14	TRBJ2-3	TRBV4-3
TGCGCCAGCAGCCCCCGAGTTAGCGGGAACCAAGAGACCCAGTACTTC	CASSPRVSGNQETQYF	-	TRBD2	16	TRBJ2-5	TRBV5-1
TGTGCCACGACCTCCGGGACACAAAACAATGAGCAGTTCTTC	CATTSGTQNNEQFF	-	-	14	TRBJ2-1	TRBV10-3
TGTGCCAGTAGGCCGGCTAGCGGATACGAGCAGTACTTC	CASRPASGYEQYF	-	TRBD2	13	TRBJ2-7	TRBV19
TGTGCCACCCGACAAGACAACTATGGCTACACCTTC	CATRQDNYGYTF	-	-	12	TRBJ1-2	TRBV28
TGTGCCAGCAGCTTAGTAGGGGGGAGGGCCGAGAATGAGCAGTTCTTC	CASSLVGGRAENEQFF	-	-	16	TRBJ2-1	TRBV7-9
TGTGCCAGCCGAAGCGGCCCACCGTCCTACGAGCAGTACTTC	CASRSGPPSYEQYF	-	-	14	TRBJ2-7	TRBV11-3
TGTGCCAGCAGAAACAGGGGGCGGGCAGATACGCAGTATTTT	CASRNRGRADTQYF	-	TRBD1	14	TRBJ2-3	TRBV6-1
TGTGCCAGCAGCTCAACCTCCGGGGGGGGGCAAGAGACCCAGTACTTC	CASSSTSGGGQETQYF	-	TRBD2	16	TRBJ2-5	TRBV7-9
TGTGCCAGCTCACAGACTAGCGGGGGCTACAATGAGCAGTTCTTC	CASSQTSGGYNEQFF	once	TRBD2	15	TRBJ2-1	TRBV18
TGTGCCAGCAGCTCCCAAGCGCGGAACTCCTACGAGCAGTACTTC	CASSSQARNSYEQYF	-	-	15	TRBJ2-7	TRBV7-9
TGCAGCTCCCGGACTAGCGGCACAGATACGCAGTATTTT	CSSRTSGTDTQYF	-	TRBD2	13	TRBJ2-3	TRBV29-1
TGCGCCAGCAGCCAAGAGGCGTCTAGCGGGAACAATGAGCAGTTCTTC	CASSQEASSGNNEQFF	few	TRBD2	16	TRBJ2-1	TRBV4-1
TGTGCCAGCAGCCGAGCTAGCCTCCCCTACGAGCAGTACTTC	CASSRASLPYEQYF	-	-	14	TRBJ2-7	TRBV11-2
TGTGCCAGCAGTTACTTCAGGGGGGTCGGCACCGGGGAGCTGTTTTTT	CASSYFRGVGTGELFF	-	-	16	TRBJ2-2	TRBV6-5
TGTGCCAGCAGCTTCGAACTAGCCATAGTCCATGAGCAGTTCTTC	CASSFELAIVHEQFF	-	-	15	TRBJ2-1	TRBV7-9
TGTGCCAGCAGCAGAGTCCTCTCTGGGGCCAACGTCCTGACTTTC	CASSRVLSGANVLTF	-	-	15	TRBJ2-6	TRBV9
TGTGCCAGCACCTCCCCGGGGGGAGATACGCAGTATTTT	CASTSPGGDTQYF	-	TRBD2	13	TRBJ2-3	TRBV6-1
TGTGCCAGCAGCCAAGATAGTAGGGGTTTTCAGCCCCAGCATTTT	CASSQDSRGFQPQHF	-	-	15	TRBJ1-5	TRBV4-2
TGTGCCAGCAGACCCCCGGGACTAGCGGATAGCGAGCAGTTCTTC	CASRPPGLADSEQFF	-	TRBD2	15	TRBJ2-1	TRBV11-3
TGTGCCAGCACCAAGTGGGGACTAGCGGGAGCGGATACGCAGTATTTT	CASTKWGLAGADTQYF	once	TRBD2	16	TRBJ2-3	TRBV2
TGTGCCAGCAGCGTAGCGGGACTAGCGACCTGGAATGAGCAGTTCTTC	CASSVAGLATWNEQFF	-	TRBD2	16	TRBJ2-1	TRBV9
TGTGCCAGCAGCCCATGGGGGACAGGGCCCCAAGAGACCCAGTACTTC	CASSPWGTGPQETQYF	-	TRBD1	16	TRBJ2-5	TRBV7-9
TGTGCCAGCAGCCCCCCCGGACTAGCGGGAGGGAAGACCCAGTACTTC	CASSPPGLAGGKTQYF	few	TRBD2	16	TRBJ2-5	TRBV5-6
TGTGCCACATATACCTCCGAGTTTGAAAAACTGTTTTTT	CATYTSEFEKLFF	few	-	13	TRBJ1-4	TRBV19
TGTGCCAGCAGCGTCTATAACACCGGGGAGCTGTTTTTT	CASSVYNTGELFF	few	-	13	TRBJ2-2	TRBV11-1
TGTGCCTCCCAACGGGGGGCCAATCAGCCCCAGCATTTT	CASQRGANQPQHF	-	-	13	TRBJ1-5	TRBV10-3
TGTGCTAGCAGCTTAGGGGGGGGGCACGCGGGGGCAAGAGAGACCCAGTACTTC	CASSLGGGHAGARETQYF	-	-	18	TRBJ2-5	TRBV7-7
TGTGCCAGCAGCAAAGGAGGACAGGGCGATGAGCAGTTCTTC	CASSKGGQGDEQFF	-	-	14	TRBJ2-1	TRBV21-1